This entry describes one T cell receptor (beta chain). The record originates from a study of T cells in tuberculosis. J lost 6 bases, V lost 1 base, and 4 bases had no gene match. The CDR3 runs to 15 residues. Per germline, CDR1 SGHAT and CDR2 FQNNGV. The assay was immunoSEQ multiplex PCR, and TCRdb's table has in-frame clones only and misses some. The data hold roughly 35,000 clones, with 92% observed a single time. The time point was: new active TB diagnosis, blood taken before or within 7 days of starting treatment. Source: PBMCs, taken at tuberculosis diagnosis. The rearrangement links TRBV11-2 to TRBJ2-1; 9 bases align to TRBD1. The receptor's source is an adult with tuberculosis. Some clones in this sample may be carry-over from other donors' samples. CDR3 DNA sequence: TGTGCCAGCAGCTTAGGTCGGGACAGGGTCAATGAGCAGTTCTTC. Its translation: CASSLGRDRVNEQFF.